These T cell receptor beta chains were read from a single sample in a study of cytomegalovirus exposure and HLA in healthy donors. Data came from immunoSEQ multiplex PCR; TCRdb stores just in-frame clones and leaves some out. The table shows 140,000 or so clones, with roughly 68% occurring only once. The sequenced sample consisted of PBMCs. The receptors here all came from a man aged 60 to 75 in good health and CMV-seronegative. The CDR3 runs from the conserved cysteine through the conserved F or W. The order of the fields is J gene, V gene, clone size, D gene, CDR3 DNA, CDR3 protein. D genes are given only for firm matches. Size is stated for part of the rows, as once, few or many counts, or as a class when the clone is expanded.

J gene: TRBJ1-1
V gene: TRBV19
clone size: few
D gene: -
CDR3 DNA: TGTGCCAGTAGTATGCCCGGACAGCAAACTGAAGCTTTCTTT
CDR3 protein: CASSMPGQQTEAFF

J gene: TRBJ2-1
V gene: TRBV30
clone size: few
D gene: -
CDR3 DNA: TGTGCCTGGACGGTCAGCGGGCTTCAAAATGAGCAGTTCTTC
CDR3 protein: CAWTVSGLQNEQFF

J gene: TRBJ1-1
V gene: TRBV4-3
clone size: few
D gene: -
CDR3 DNA: TGCGCCAGCAGCCAAGATCCGGTAGGAGTCACTGAAGCTTTCTTT
CDR3 protein: CASSQDPVGVTEAFF

J gene: TRBJ2-1
V gene: TRBV7-8
clone size: -
D gene: TRBD2
CDR3 DNA: TGTGCCAGCAGCTCGAGCGGGAGGGCGATGGGTGAGCAGTTCTTC
CDR3 protein: CASSSSGRAMGEQFF

J gene: TRBJ2-7
V gene: TRBV15
clone size: -
D gene: -
CDR3 DNA: TGTGCCACCAGCAGAGAGGACAGTAACTACGAGCAGTACTTC
CDR3 protein: CATSREDSNYEQYF

J gene: TRBJ1-2
V gene: TRBV14
clone size: few
D gene: TRBD1
CDR3 DNA: TGTGCCAGCAGCCCGACAGGGGGCCTGGGCTACACCTTC
CDR3 protein: CASSPTGGLGYTF

J gene: TRBJ2-2
V gene: TRBV6-5
clone size: -
D gene: -
CDR3 DNA: TGTGCCAGCAGTCAAGGACTCCCAAGCGGGGAGCTGTTTTTT
CDR3 protein: CASSQGLPSGELFF

J gene: TRBJ1-1
V gene: TRBV5-5
clone size: few
D gene: -
CDR3 DNA: TGTGCCAGCAGCTTATCGGCAGGGGCGAACACTGAAGCTTTCTTT
CDR3 protein: CASSLSAGANTEAFF

J gene: TRBJ1-2
V gene: TRBV6-5
clone size: -
D gene: -
CDR3 DNA: TGTGCCAGCAGTCCCGGGTCCCTCAACTATGGCTACACCTTC
CDR3 protein: CASSPGSLNYGYTF

J gene: TRBJ2-6
V gene: TRBV19
clone size: -
D gene: -
CDR3 DNA: TGTGCCAGTAGCACCCCGGGGTCTGGGGCCAACGTCCTGACTTTC
CDR3 protein: CASSTPGSGANVLTF

J gene: TRBJ2-7
V gene: TRBV30
clone size: -
D gene: TRBD2
CDR3 DNA: TGTGCCTGGAGGGACCTAGCGGGAGGCCCCTACGAGCAGTACTTC
CDR3 protein: CAWRDLAGGPYEQYF

J gene: TRBJ2-7
V gene: TRBV10-1
clone size: -
D gene: TRBD2
CDR3 DNA: TGCGCCAGCAGTGAGTCGAAAGCGGGAAGCTCCTACGAGCAGTACTTC
CDR3 protein: CASSESKAGSSYEQYF

J gene: TRBJ1-5
V gene: TRBV19
clone size: -
D gene: TRBD1
CDR3 DNA: TGTGCCAGCCGTAATGAGGGACAGGGCCTCGGAGAGCCCCAGCATTTT
CDR3 protein: CASRNEGQGLGEPQHF

J gene: TRBJ1-5
V gene: TRBV28
clone size: -
D gene: -
CDR3 DNA: TGTGCCAGCACCAGAGGTGGGTATAGCAATCAGCCCCAGCATTTT
CDR3 protein: CASTRGGYSNQPQHF

J gene: TRBJ2-7
V gene: TRBV28
clone size: -
D gene: TRBD2
CDR3 DNA: TGTGCCAGCAGTTTATCCAGCGGGGCCTACGAGCAGTACTTC
CDR3 protein: CASSLSSGAYEQYF

J gene: TRBJ2-3
V gene: TRBV7-9
clone size: -
D gene: TRBD1
CDR3 DNA: TGTGCCAGCAGCTCCCGGGACAGGGGCTCAGATACGCAGTATTTT
CDR3 protein: CASSSRDRGSDTQYF

J gene: TRBJ1-1
V gene: TRBV5-1
clone size: few
D gene: TRBD1
CDR3 DNA: TGCGCCAGCAGCTTCGGGACAGGGCCCACTGAAGCTTTCTTT
CDR3 protein: CASSFGTGPTEAFF

J gene: TRBJ1-1
V gene: TRBV30
clone size: -
D gene: -
CDR3 DNA: TGTGCCTGGAGAAAACAGGGAGCGAACACTGAAGCTTTCTTT
CDR3 protein: CAWRKQGANTEAFF

J gene: TRBJ2-7
V gene: TRBV28
clone size: -
D gene: TRBD2
CDR3 DNA: TGTGCCAGCAGTTATCTGGGAGGGTCCCCCAACGAGCAGTACTTC
CDR3 protein: CASSYLGGSPNEQYF

J gene: TRBJ2-6
V gene: TRBV5-1
clone size: -
D gene: -
CDR3 DNA: TGCGCCAGCAGCTCAACTCCCTCTGGGGCCAACGTCCTGACTTTC
CDR3 protein: CASSSTPSGANVLTF

J gene: TRBJ2-6
V gene: TRBV9
clone size: -
D gene: -
CDR3 DNA: TGTGCCAGCAGCGTAGGCGCAACCTCTGGGGCCAACGTCCTGACTTTC
CDR3 protein: CASSVGATSGANVLTF

J gene: TRBJ2-5
V gene: TRBV19
clone size: -
D gene: -
CDR3 DNA: TGTGCCAGTAGTATAGGGAGGGAGACCCAGTACTTC
CDR3 protein: CASSIGRETQYF

J gene: TRBJ1-1
V gene: TRBV18
clone size: -
D gene: -
CDR3 DNA: TGTGCCAGCTCACCTGACAGCCTGAACACTGAAGCTTTCTTT
CDR3 protein: CASSPDSLNTEAFF

J gene: TRBJ2-7
V gene: TRBV6-5
clone size: -
D gene: TRBD2
CDR3 DNA: TGTGCCAGCAGTTACGCCGCTAGCGGGACGCCCTACGAGCAGTACTTC
CDR3 protein: CASSYAASGTPYEQYF

J gene: TRBJ1-2
V gene: TRBV6-1
clone size: -
D gene: -
CDR3 DNA: TGTGCCAGCAGCGACAGGAATGGCTACACCTTC
CDR3 protein: CASSDRNGYTF

J gene: TRBJ1-2
V gene: TRBV6-4
clone size: -
D gene: TRBD1
CDR3 DNA: TGTGCCAGCCGGGACAGGGGACTCTATGGCTACACCTTC
CDR3 protein: CASRDRGLYGYTF

J gene: TRBJ1-5
V gene: TRBV28
clone size: -
D gene: TRBD1
CDR3 DNA: TGTGCCAGCAGTCCACAGGGGTCTGGGGATCAGCCCCAGCATTTT
CDR3 protein: CASSPQGSGDQPQHF

J gene: TRBJ2-7
V gene: TRBV5-1
clone size: -
D gene: TRBD1
CDR3 DNA: TGCGCCAGCAGCTTGACCCCGACAGGGGGCTCCTACGAGCAGTACTTC
CDR3 protein: CASSLTPTGGSYEQYF

J gene: TRBJ2-2
V gene: TRBV4-2
clone size: -
D gene: TRBD2
CDR3 DNA: TGTGCCAGCAGCAGAAGCGGGAGGGCCGACACCGGGGAGCTGTTTTTT
CDR3 protein: CASSRSGRADTGELFF

J gene: TRBJ2-2
V gene: TRBV11-2
clone size: -
D gene: -
CDR3 DNA: TGTGCCAGCAGCCCACAAGGGCCCTGGGGCCCAACCGCCGGGGAGCTGTTTTTT
CDR3 protein: CASSPQGPWGPTAGELFF

J gene: TRBJ2-7
V gene: TRBV6-5
clone size: -
D gene: TRBD2
CDR3 DNA: TGTGCCAGCAGTTACTCCGGGACTAGCGGCTCCTACGAGCAGTACTTC
CDR3 protein: CASSYSGTSGSYEQYF

J gene: TRBJ1-3
V gene: TRBV14
clone size: once
D gene: -
CDR3 DNA: TGTGCCAGCAGCTCAGACAGGCTGCTCTCTGGAAACACCATATATTTT
CDR3 protein: CASSSDRLLSGNTIYF

J gene: TRBJ2-7
V gene: TRBV6-1
clone size: few
D gene: -
CDR3 DNA: TGTGCCAGCAGTGCCCTTGGGAGGTCGCGAGGTGGCGAGCAGTACTTC
CDR3 protein: CASSALGRSRGGEQYF

J gene: TRBJ2-1
V gene: TRBV14
clone size: -
D gene: -
CDR3 DNA: TGTGCCAGCAGCCAAGAACTAACCTACAATGAGCAGTTCTTC
CDR3 protein: CASSQELTYNEQFF

J gene: TRBJ2-7
V gene: TRBV19
clone size: -
D gene: TRBD1
CDR3 DNA: TGTGCCAGTAGTGTTTTACAGGGGGCTAGCTACGAGCAGTACTTC
CDR3 protein: CASSVLQGASYEQYF

J gene: TRBJ2-1
V gene: TRBV6-5
clone size: -
D gene: -
CDR3 DNA: TGTGCCAGCAGCCCGACAGCTTACAATGAGCAGTTCTTC
CDR3 protein: CASSPTAYNEQFF

J gene: TRBJ2-7
V gene: TRBV6-6
clone size: once
D gene: TRBD1
CDR3 DNA: TGTGCCAGCAGTTTTCGGACAGGGGAAACCTACGAGCAGTACTTC
CDR3 protein: CASSFRTGETYEQYF

J gene: TRBJ1-1
V gene: TRBV2
clone size: few
D gene: TRBD1
CDR3 DNA: TGTGCCAGCAGTCGACAGGGGGCGGTTACTGAAGCTTTCTTT
CDR3 protein: CASSRQGAVTEAFF